This TCR beta chain is from a study of T cell responses to AZD1222 COVID-19 vaccine. Study-wide results and caveats: Epitopes outside B.1.351 and B.1.1.7 mutated regions reportedly drew nearly half of spike TCRs. With dominance at 160-218 and 743-854, vaccine-associated CD4 TCRs spanned spike.

Some clones are missing from TCRdb's copy, which holds only in-frame ones; the method was immunoSEQ multiplex PCR. The sample carries 100,000 to 150,000 clones, 88% recorded once. V lost 0 bases to trimming and J lost 4 bases, with 16 bases between them. This CDR3 comprises 16 residues. Germline values: CDR1 SGHRS, CDR2 YFSETQ. For this clone: As yet, its antigen is unknown.

The input for sequencing was peripheral blood, taken on day 0 of AZD1222 vaccination. The receptor comes from an adult in good health. The chain carries TRBV5-1 and TRBJ2-5, with D maybe TRBD2 (6 bases). The CDR3 DNA is TGCGCCAGCAGCTTGGTCCTAGGAGGGAGCCGAGAGACCCAGTACTTC. Translated: CASSLVLGGSRETQYF.